The rows below give T cell receptor beta chains drawn from one sample of a study of T cell responses to AZD1222 COVID-19 vaccine. The repertoire was sequenced with immunoSEQ multiplex PCR; TCRdb's copy has only in-frame clones and lacks some. The table has roughly 97,000 clones, around 89% seen once. The sample was peripheral blood, taken on day 0 of AZD1222 vaccination. Source of these receptors: an adult in good health. CDR3s include the opening cysteine and the closing phenylalanine or tryptophan. D genes are given only for firm matches. Size is stated for part of the rows, as once, few or many counts, or as a class when the clone is expanded.

clone_size	v_call	j_call	d_call	cdr3_aa	cdr3_nt
.	TRBV12-5	TRBJ2-2	TRBD1	CASGPDRGNTGELFF	TGTGCTAGTGGACCGGACAGGGGGAACACCGGGGAGCTGTTTTTT
.	TRBV29-1	TRBJ2-3	TRBD2	CSATSGGVGTDTQYF	TGCAGCGCCACTAGCGGGGGTGTTGGCACAGATACGCAGTATTTT
.	TRBV28	TRBJ1-1	.	CASSLLNTEAFF	TGTGCCAGCAGCCTCCTGAACACTGAAGCTTTCTTT
.	TRBV9	TRBJ1-6	.	CASSVQGRFSYNSPLHF	TGTGCCAGCAGCGTACAGGGCCGCTTCTCCTATAATTCACCCCTCCACTTT
once	TRBV11-1	TRBJ1-1	.	CASSFTDEATEAFF	TGTGCCAGCAGCTTTACCGACGAGGCCACTGAAGCTTTCTTT
.	TRBV6-1	TRBJ1-2	.	CASSEAVWAGGYTF	TGTGCCAGCAGTGAAGCAGTGTGGGCAGGTGGCTACACCTTC
once	TRBV9	TRBJ1-6	.	CASNLDGSYNSPLHF	TGTGCCAGCAACCTGGACGGATCCTATAATTCACCCCTCCACTTT
.	TRBV15	TRBJ2-4	.	CATSTSGVWAIQYF	TGTGCCACCAGCACCTCCGGCGTTTGGGCCATTCAGTACTTC
.	TRBV5-1	TRBJ2-1	.	CASTQTLRGANYNEQFF	TGCGCCAGCACCCAAACCCTCCGGGGGGCCAACTACAATGAGCAGTTCTTC
.	TRBV21-1	TRBJ2-5	.	CASSLVRSLAYETQYF	TGTGCCAGCAGCCTCGTTCGATCGCTAGCGTACGAGACCCAGTACTTC
.	TRBV19	TRBJ2-7	TRBD2	CASSARGGEQYF	TGTGCCAGTAGCGCTCGGGGGGGCGAGCAGTACTTC
.	TRBV19	TRBJ2-1	TRBD1	CASSTDRANEQFF	TGTGCCAGTAGCACGGACAGGGCCAATGAGCAGTTCTTC
.	TRBV6-1	TRBJ2-1	.	CASSEHGGGYNEQFF	TGTGCCAGCAGTGAACACGGGGGCGGATACAATGAGCAGTTCTTC
.	TRBV28	TRBJ2-3	.	CASSLYVGGTDTQYF	TGTGCCAGCAGTTTATACGTGGGGGGCACAGATACGCAGTATTTT
.	TRBV7-3	TRBJ2-1	TRBD2	CASSTGLAYNEQFF	TGTGCCAGCAGCACCGGACTAGCCTACAATGAGCAGTTCTTC